The T cell receptor beta chain described here comes from a study of T-cell reconstitution after alpha-beta-depleted transplantation in children. Findings and caveats of the study: There were reportedly several hundred expanded graft clones from which alpha-beta T cells came about two months after transplant. By one year post-transplant, T-cell counts and diversity largely arose from T cells that were newly produced.

This CDR3 is built from 16 residues. V was pared by 3 bases and J by 2 bases, with 6 bases of the junction left unmatched. Unique molecular identifiers were incorporated into the prepared TCRbeta library. TCRdb re-analysed the PCR reads in MiXCR, keeping a single row per CDR3 protein. The sample has about 200,000 distinct CDR3 sequences, roughly 6.3% seen once. This clonotype was seen many times. Its antigen remains unknown. The chain employs TRBV12-3 or TRBV12-4 and TRBJ2-5; TRBD1 matches 10 bases. The source of this sequence is a girl in the first two years of life with combined immunodeficiency, due to receive a stem cell transplant. The starting material was PBMCs, obtained before TCRalphabeta/CD19-depleted stem cell transplant. CDR3 bases: TGTGCCAGCAGTTTCACCGGGACAGGGGCACAAGAGACCCAGTACTTC. Translation: CASSFTGTGAQETQYF.